The rows below give T cell receptor beta chains drawn from one sample of a study of blood T cells in healthy people across ages. TCRdb recomputed calls from the 5' RACE reads with MiXCR, one row per CDR3 protein. The sample yields about 1.4 million distinct CDR3 sequences, 45% to 70% seen once. Sequencing was performed on blood. Receptors originate from a man between 18 and 35 years old in good health. CDR3s include the opening cysteine and the closing phenylalanine or tryptophan. The order of the fields is V gene, clone size, CDR3 protein. Rows give clone size only sometimes, using once, few, many, or a class for an expanded clone.

v_gene: TRBV29-1
abundance: -
CDR3aa: CSVMTGSVNEQFF

v_gene: TRBV5-1
abundance: few
CDR3aa: CASSLAVDRIYEQYF

v_gene: TRBV2
abundance: -
CDR3aa: CASTDQGPEYQETQYF

v_gene: TRBV6-2/TRBV6-3
abundance: few
CDR3aa: CASSTTTTTDTQYF

v_gene: TRBV28
abundance: many
CDR3aa: CASSADSSYEQYF

v_gene: TRBV25-1
abundance: few
CDR3aa: CASSDGGLQPQHF

v_gene: TRBV6-6
abundance: -
CDR3aa: CASSRNIPGYGYTF

v_gene: TRBV27
abundance: -
CDR3aa: CASSPRTSPVAQYF

v_gene: TRBV27
abundance: -
CDR3aa: CASRRDNFNSPLHF

v_gene: TRBV28
abundance: -
CDR3aa: CASSLSEAGAQETQYF

v_gene: TRBV6-5
abundance: -
CDR3aa: CASSYVRTGSYEQYF

v_gene: TRBV7-9
abundance: -
CDR3aa: CAGSSDRGVRTEAFF

v_gene: TRBV11-1
abundance: -
CDR3aa: CASSPRQGVGEQYF

v_gene: TRBV3-1
abundance: -
CDR3aa: CASSQAVGGPGELFF

v_gene: TRBV12-3/TRBV12-4
abundance: -
CDR3aa: CASSSTGGDSPLHF

v_gene: TRBV4-3
abundance: few
CDR3aa: CASSHTTGTGYEQYF

v_gene: TRBV7-9
abundance: few
CDR3aa: CASSPAGYYNEQFF

v_gene: TRBV7-8
abundance: -
CDR3aa: CASSPSAENLFF

v_gene: TRBV5-1
abundance: few
CDR3aa: CASSLDGTDVEFF

v_gene: TRBV4-3
abundance: -
CDR3aa: CASSPGVAGGLVENEQFF

v_gene: TRBV20-1
abundance: few
CDR3aa: CSAISTASSYNEQFF

v_gene: TRBV4-1
abundance: -
CDR3aa: CASAPGTGGHEQFF

v_gene: TRBV5-1
abundance: -
CDR3aa: CASSQTGPINEQFF

v_gene: TRBV7-9
abundance: -
CDR3aa: CASYSPNYGYTF

v_gene: TRBV5-6
abundance: -
CDR3aa: CASSLLDRAEDYGYTF

v_gene: TRBV25-1
abundance: few
CDR3aa: CASSDRPGVEPQHF

v_gene: TRBV4-1
abundance: -
CDR3aa: CASSLLRGSGQDNQPQHF

v_gene: TRBV20-1
abundance: -
CDR3aa: CSAVHGTSGRRTETQCF

v_gene: TRBV7-9
abundance: -
CDR3aa: CASSPDLGGIATGELFF